These 18 T cell receptor beta chains were all obtained from the same sample, sequenced in a study of T cell responses to AZD1222 COVID-19 vaccine. Data came from immunoSEQ multiplex PCR; TCRdb stores just in-frame clones and leaves some out. The repertoire has 85,000 to 130,000 clones, about 94% of them found once; the top ten carry around 5%. The sequencing here drew on peripheral blood, taken on day 0 of AZD1222 vaccination. The receptors shown here come from an adult in good health.

The chain joins TRBV11-2 to TRBJ2-1; the match to TRBD2 covers 7 bases. The CDR3 runs 15 residues. Trimming removed 5 bases from V and 0 bases from J; junction bases left unmatched: 4. The germline V gene has CDR1 SGHAT and CDR2 FQNNGV. The CDR3: CASSVSGDSYNEQFF. CDR3 bases: TGTGCCAGCAGCGTAAGCGGGGACTCCTACAATGAGCAGTTCTTC.

The rearrangement uses TRBV7-2 and TRBJ2-2; D is ambiguous. The CDR3 runs to 13 residues. Per the germline V gene, CDR1 is SGHTA and CDR2 is FQGNSA. Between the trimmed V and J ends, which lost 5 bases and 5 bases, there was a span of 9 bases. CDR3 in DNA: TGTGCCAGCAGCACGACCGGTACCGGGGAGCTGTTTTTT. It encodes CASSTTGTGELFF.

The rearrangement links TRBV19 to TRBJ1-2; TRBD1 is a possible D gene (5 bases). Deletions cut 9 bases from V and 8 bases from J, with 13 bases between. Germline values: CDR1 LNHDA, CDR2 SQIVND (reference sequence). The CDR3 spans 11 residues. The CDR3 DNA is TGTGCCAGCAGGGACGTCGGGGGCTACACCTTC. This translates into CASRDVGGYTF.

The V call is TRBV4-1, the J call TRBJ2-2, with 10 bases identical to TRBD2. Germline trimming cut 2 bases from V and 7 bases from J; bases unmatched to any gene: 10. This CDR3 has 17 residues. Germline V gene lookup returns CDR1 MGHRA and CDR2 YSYEKL. CDR3 nucleotide sequence: TGCGCCAGCAGCCAAAGGCTAGCGGGAGATGAGGTCGGGGAGCTGTTTTTT. Translation gives CASSQRLAGDEVGELFF.

The V call is TRBV7-2, the J call TRBJ2-2; D unclear. The germline V and J ends were trimmed by 3 bases and 0 bases, with 14 bases remaining between them. CDR1 and CDR2 (germline): SGHTA, FQGNSA. The CDR3 consists of 17 residues. CDR3 loop: CASSFWARTANTGELFF. The CDR3 nucleotides read TGTGCCAGCAGCTTTTGGGCTCGAACCGCGAACACCGGGGAGCTGTTTTTT.

This clone was counted a few times. The CDR3 protein is CASSRGGQTTYNEQFF. DNA of the CDR3: TGTGCCAGTAGTAGAGGGGGACAGACGACATACAATGAGCAGTTCTTC. The chain uses TRBV19 and TRBJ2-1, with 7 bases that match TRBD1. The junction had 10 bases not matched to a gene; V was cut back by 4 bases and J by 4 bases. The CDR3 sequence is 16 residues long. Per the germline V gene, CDR1 is LNHDA and CDR2 is SQIVND (reference sequence).

V usage is TRBV5-4 and J usage is TRBJ2-7; D might be TRBD1 or TRBD2, each matching 6 bases. Between the trimmed V and J ends, which lost 0 bases and 8 bases, there was a span of 9 bases. Germline lookup yields CDR1 SGHNT and CDR2 YYREEE (reference sequence). The CDR3 extends over 12 amino acids. The CDR3 is CASSLEGGQQYF. The CDR3 coding sequence is TGTGCCAGCAGCTTGGAGGGGGGACAGCAGTACTTC.

The chain couples TRBV7-2 to TRBJ2-7; TRBD2 agrees at 11 bases. V trimming: 5 bases; J trimming: 1 base; junction bases outside the gene matches: 7. Germline V gene lookup returns CDR1 SGHTA and CDR2 FQGNSA. This CDR3 region has 16 residues. Here the CDR3 DNA reads TGTGCCAGCAGCATGAGTAGCGGGGGGGCATCCTACGAGCAGTACTTC. This codes for CASSMSSGGASYEQYF.

This sequence joins TRBV6-4 and TRBJ2-3; 11 nucleotides line up with TRBD2. CDR3 length equals 16 residues. V was clipped by 3 bases and J by 12 bases; unmatched bases: 14. CDR1 is MRHNA and CDR2 is SNTAGT in the germline V gene. The CDR3 region is CASSEGSGTSGDVQYF. The CDR3 nucleotides read TGTGCCAGCAGTGAGGGTTCGGGGACTAGCGGCGATGTACAGTATTTT.

The chain uses TRBV19 and TRBJ1-4, with D unclear. The CDR3 extends over 12 amino acids. Germline V gene lookup returns CDR1 LNHDA and CDR2 SQIVND (reference sequence). Trimming removed 6 bases at V and 10 bases at J, with 12 bases between. CDR3 nucleotide sequence: TGTGCCAGTAGCCACACCCAAGGAAAACTGTTTTTT. Translated, it gives CASSHTQGKLFF.

The chain carries TRBV5-8 and TRBJ2-1; D uncertain. There are 15 residues in the CDR3. Germline V lookup: CDR1 SGHTS, CDR2 YDEGEE. V was trimmed by 0 bases and J by 0 bases, leaving 7 bases between them. In DNA, the CDR3 is TGTGCCAGCAGCTTGGGGACCTCCTCCTACAATGAGCAGTTCTTC. This gives the protein CASSLGTSSYNEQFF.

This sequence joins TRBV29-1 and TRBJ1-5; D gene uncertain. Deletions cut 4 bases from V and 0 bases from J, with 7 bases between. Germline lookup yields CDR1 SQVTM and CDR2 ANQGSEA. The CDR3 length is 13 residues. CDR3 DNA: TGCAGCGTTGGCGGAACTAGCAATCAGCCCCAGCATTTT. Translated, it gives CSVGGTSNQPQHF.

J is TRBJ2-2 and V is TRBV10-2, with 10 nucleotides matching TRBD2. Germline V gene lookup returns CDR1 WSHSY and CDR2 SAAADI. This CDR3 contains 20 residues. J gave up 3 bases and V 1 base, and 14 bases lay outside the gene matches. The CDR3 loop is CASSEFVSSGRTRDTGELFF. CDR3 bases: TGCGCCAGCAGTGAGTTTGTTAGTAGCGGGAGGACCAGAGACACCGGGGAGCTGTTTTTT.

In nucleotides, the CDR3 is TGTGCCAGCAGCGTACAGACTAGCGGGACAGGACGGGCCCAGTACTTC. Amino acids: CASSVQTSGTGRAQYF. The genes are TRBV11-3 and TRBJ2-5; 11 nucleotides match TRBD2. CDR1 and CDR2 (germline): SGHNT, YENEEA. The CDR3 runs 16 residues. Trimming took 5 bases from V and 9 from J; bases not matched to a gene: 14.

The chain combines TRBV6-5 with TRBJ1-1, with no clear D. Germline CDR1 and CDR2: MNHEY and SVGAGI. V lost 5 bases to trimming and J lost 6 bases, with 13 bases between them. The CDR3 loop spans 13 amino acids. CDR3 coding DNA: TGTGCCAGCAGTCCCGCCCGCGGGGCTGAAGCTTTCTTT. This encodes CASSPARGAEAFF.

The gene calls are TRBV18 and TRBJ2-1; the D gene is possibly TRBD1 (6 bases). Germline V lookup: CDR1 KGHSH, CDR2 LQKENI. V was pared by 2 bases and J by 5 bases, with 16 bases between. This CDR3 has 16 residues. Written as DNA, the CDR3 is TGTGCCAGCTCACCAAAGACAGGCCTCGTAAACAATGAGCAGTTCTTC. Its protein product is CASSPKTGLVNNEQFF.

V usage is TRBV15 and J usage is TRBJ1-2, with TRBD1 matching over 7 bases. The CDR3 sequence is 17 residues long. The germline V gene has CDR1 LNHNV and CDR2 YYDKDF (reference sequence). The J segment lost 4 bases and the V segment lost 1 base, leaving 12 bases of the junction unmatched. CDR3 in DNA: TGTGCCACCAGCAGAGTGTCAGGGGGACCTGATGGCTATGGCTACACCTTC. It encodes CATSRVSGGPDGYGYTF.

The chain links TRBV5-6 to TRBJ1-2, with 7 bases fitting TRBD1. Germline CDR1 and CDR2: SGHDT and YYEEEE. V shed 1 base, J shed 8 bases, and the junction held 5 bases outside the gene matches. This CDR3 region has 13 residues. The CDR3 protein is CASSLQGVRGYTF. As DNA, the CDR3 is TGTGCCAGCAGCTTGCAGGGGGTTAGAGGCTACACCTTC.